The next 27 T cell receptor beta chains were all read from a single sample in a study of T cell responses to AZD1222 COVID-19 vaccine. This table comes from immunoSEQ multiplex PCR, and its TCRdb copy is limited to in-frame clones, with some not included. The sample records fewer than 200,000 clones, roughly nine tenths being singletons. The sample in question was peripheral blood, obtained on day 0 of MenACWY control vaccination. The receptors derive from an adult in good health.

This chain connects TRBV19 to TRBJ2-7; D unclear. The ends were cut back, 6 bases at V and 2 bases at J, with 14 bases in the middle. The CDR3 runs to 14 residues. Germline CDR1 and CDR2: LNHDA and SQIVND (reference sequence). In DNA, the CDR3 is TGTGCCAGTAGCACGAGGACGCAGACCTACGAGCAGTACTTC. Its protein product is CASSTRTQTYEQYF.

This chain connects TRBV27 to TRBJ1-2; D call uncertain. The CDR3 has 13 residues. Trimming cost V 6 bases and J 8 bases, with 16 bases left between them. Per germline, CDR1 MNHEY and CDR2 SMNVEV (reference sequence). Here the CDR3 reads CASSPGEARGYTF. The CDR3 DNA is TGTGCCAGCAGCCCCGGGGAGGCCCGGGGCTACACCTTC.

The CDR3 DNA is TGTGCCATCAGTGCTAGAGGGGAGCAGTACTTC. Translation gives CAISARGEQYF. The chain links TRBV10-3 to TRBJ2-7; tentatively, D is TRBD2 (5 bases). Germline-derived CDR1 and CDR2 are ENHRY and SYGVKD. This CDR3 spans 11 amino acids. The V end lost 4 bases, the J end lost 7 bases, and 8 bases lay between the germline ends.

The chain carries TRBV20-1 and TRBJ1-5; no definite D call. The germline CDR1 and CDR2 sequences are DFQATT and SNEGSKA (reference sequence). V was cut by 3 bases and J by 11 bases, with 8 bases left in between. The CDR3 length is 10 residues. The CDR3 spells CSARKVAQHF. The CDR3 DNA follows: TGCAGTGCTAGGAAAGTGGCCCAGCATTTT.

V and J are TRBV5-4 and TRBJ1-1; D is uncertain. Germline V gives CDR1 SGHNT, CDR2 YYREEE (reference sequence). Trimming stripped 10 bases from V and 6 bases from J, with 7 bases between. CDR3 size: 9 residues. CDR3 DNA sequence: TGTGCCGTCGGGGCTGAAGCTTTCTTT. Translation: CAVGAEAFF.

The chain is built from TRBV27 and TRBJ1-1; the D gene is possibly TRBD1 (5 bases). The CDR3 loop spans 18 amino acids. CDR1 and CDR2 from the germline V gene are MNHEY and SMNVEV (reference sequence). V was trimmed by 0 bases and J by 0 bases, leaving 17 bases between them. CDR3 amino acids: CASSLSRWSRAMNTEAFF. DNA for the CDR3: TGTGCCAGCAGTTTATCGAGGTGGAGCAGGGCCATGAACACTGAAGCTTTCTTT.

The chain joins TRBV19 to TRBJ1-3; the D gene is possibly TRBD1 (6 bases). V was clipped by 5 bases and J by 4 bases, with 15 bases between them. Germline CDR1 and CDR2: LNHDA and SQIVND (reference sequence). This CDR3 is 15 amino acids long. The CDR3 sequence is CASSRSRQEGNTIYF. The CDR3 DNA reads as TGTGCCAGTAGTCGCTCAAGACAGGAGGGAAACACCATATATTTT.

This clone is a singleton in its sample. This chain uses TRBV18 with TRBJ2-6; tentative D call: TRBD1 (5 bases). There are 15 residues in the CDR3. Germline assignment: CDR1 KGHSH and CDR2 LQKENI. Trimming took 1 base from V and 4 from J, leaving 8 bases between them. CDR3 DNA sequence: TGTGCCAGCTCACCACTAGGGGCCGGGGCCAACGTCCTGACTTTC. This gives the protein CASSPLGAGANVLTF.

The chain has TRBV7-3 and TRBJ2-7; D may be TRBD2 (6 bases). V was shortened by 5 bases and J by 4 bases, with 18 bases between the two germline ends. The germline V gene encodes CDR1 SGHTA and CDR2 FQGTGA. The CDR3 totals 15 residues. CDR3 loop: CASSPRAGAVYEQYF. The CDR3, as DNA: TGTGCCAGCAGCCCCCGAGCGGGCGCCGTATACGAGCAGTACTTC.

The DNA for the CDR3 is TGTGCCAGCAGCCCCTTGAGGATCAGGGAGCAGTTCTTC. Its translation: CASSPLRIREQFF. The gene calls are TRBV3-1 (or the pseudogene TRBV3-2) and TRBJ2-1; no reliable D call. V shed 4 bases and J shed 10 bases, with 14 bases lying between them. CDR3 length equals 13 residues. Germline lookup yields CDR1 LGHDT and CDR2 YNNKEL (reference sequence).

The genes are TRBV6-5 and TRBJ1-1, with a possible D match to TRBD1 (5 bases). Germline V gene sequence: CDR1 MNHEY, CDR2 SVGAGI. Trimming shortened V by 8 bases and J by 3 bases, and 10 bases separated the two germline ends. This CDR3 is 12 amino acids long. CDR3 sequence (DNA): TGTGCCAGCTCGGCGGGGGACACTGAAGCTTTCTTT. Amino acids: CASSAGDTEAFF.

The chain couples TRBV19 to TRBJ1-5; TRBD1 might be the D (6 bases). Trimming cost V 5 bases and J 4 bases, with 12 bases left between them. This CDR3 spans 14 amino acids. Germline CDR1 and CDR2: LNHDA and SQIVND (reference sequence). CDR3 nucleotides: TGTGCCAGTAGTCCACAGGGTGGAAATCAGCCCCAGCATTTT. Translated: CASSPQGGNQPQHF. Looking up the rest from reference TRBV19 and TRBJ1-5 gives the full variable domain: DGGITQSPKYLFRKEGQNVTLSCEQNLNHDAMYWYRQDPGQGLRLIYYSQIVNDFQKGDIAEGYSVSREKKESFPLTVTSAQKNPTAFYLCASSPQGGNQPQHFGDGTRLSIL.

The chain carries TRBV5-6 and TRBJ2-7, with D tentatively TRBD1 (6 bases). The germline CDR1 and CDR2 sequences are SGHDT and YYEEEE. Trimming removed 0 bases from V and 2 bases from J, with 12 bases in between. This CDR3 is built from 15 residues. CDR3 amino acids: CASSLVPTGAYEQYF. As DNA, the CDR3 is TGTGCCAGCAGCTTGGTTCCGACAGGCGCCTACGAGCAGTACTTC.

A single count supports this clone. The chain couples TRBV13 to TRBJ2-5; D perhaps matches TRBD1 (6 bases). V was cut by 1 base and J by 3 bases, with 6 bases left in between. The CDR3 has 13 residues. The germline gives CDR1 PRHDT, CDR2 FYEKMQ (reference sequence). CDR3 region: CASSLDREETQYF. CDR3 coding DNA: TGTGCCAGCAGCTTAGACAGGGAAGAGACCCAGTACTTC.

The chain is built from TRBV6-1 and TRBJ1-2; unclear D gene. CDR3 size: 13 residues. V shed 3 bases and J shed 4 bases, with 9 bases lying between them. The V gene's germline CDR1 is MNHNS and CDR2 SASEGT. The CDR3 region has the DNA TGTGCCAGCAGTGACCGACATCCCTATGGCTACACCTTC. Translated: CASSDRHPYGYTF.

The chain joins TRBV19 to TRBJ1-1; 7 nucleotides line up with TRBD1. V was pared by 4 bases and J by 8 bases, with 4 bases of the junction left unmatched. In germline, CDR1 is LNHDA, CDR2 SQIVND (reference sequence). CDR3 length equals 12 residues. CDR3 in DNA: TGTGCCAGTAGTAGGGACAGATGGGAAGCTTTCTTT. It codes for CASSRDRWEAFF.

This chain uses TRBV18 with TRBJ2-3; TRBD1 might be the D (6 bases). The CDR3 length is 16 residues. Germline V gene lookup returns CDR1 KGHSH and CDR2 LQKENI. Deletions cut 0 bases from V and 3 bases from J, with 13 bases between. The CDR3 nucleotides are TGTGCCAGCTCACCACCGAAAGGGGGAGTGACAGATACGCAGTATTTT. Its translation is CASSPPKGGVTDTQYF.

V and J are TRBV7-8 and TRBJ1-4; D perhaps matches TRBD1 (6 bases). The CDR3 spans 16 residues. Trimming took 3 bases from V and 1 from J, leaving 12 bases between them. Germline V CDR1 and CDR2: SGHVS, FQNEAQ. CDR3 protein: CASSLAGGGTNEKLFF. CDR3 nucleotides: TGTGCCAGCAGCTTGGCCGGAGGGGGAACTAATGAAAAACTGTTTTTT.

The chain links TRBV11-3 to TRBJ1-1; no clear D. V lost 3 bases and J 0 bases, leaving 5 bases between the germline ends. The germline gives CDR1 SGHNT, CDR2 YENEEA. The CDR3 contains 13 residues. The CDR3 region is CASSFQMNTEAFF. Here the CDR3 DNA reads TGTGCCAGCAGCTTCCAGATGAACACTGAAGCTTTCTTT.

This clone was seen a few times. CDR3 in DNA: TGTGCCAGCAGCTTAGCCAATTGGCCCCGAATAGCTTTCTTT. This translates into CASSLANWPRIAFF. The rearrangement joins TRBV11-3 to TRBJ1-1; no firm D call. The CDR3 has 14 residues. CDR1 is SGHNT, CDR2 YENEEA, per germline. V gave up 1 base and J gave up 10 bases, with 16 bases separating them. Supplemented by reference TRBV11-3 and TRBJ1-1, the full variable domain reads EAGVVQSPRYKIIEKKQPVAFWCNPISGHNTLYWYLQNLGQGPELLIRYENEEAVDDSQLPKDRFSAERLKGVDSTLKIQPAELGDSAVYLCASSLANWPRIAFFGQGTRLTVV.

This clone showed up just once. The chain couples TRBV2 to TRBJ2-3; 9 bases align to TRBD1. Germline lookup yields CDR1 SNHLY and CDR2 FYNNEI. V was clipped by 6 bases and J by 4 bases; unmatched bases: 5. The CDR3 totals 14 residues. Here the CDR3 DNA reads TGTGCCAGCAGGGGGACAGGGTCGGCAGATACGCAGTATTTT. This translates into CASRGTGSADTQYF.

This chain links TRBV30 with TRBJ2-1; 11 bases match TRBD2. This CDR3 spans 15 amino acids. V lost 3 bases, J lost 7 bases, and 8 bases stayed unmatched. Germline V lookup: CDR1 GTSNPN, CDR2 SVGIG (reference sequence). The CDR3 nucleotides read TGTGCCTGGAGCCCGGGGGCTAGCGGGAGGAATGAGCAGTTCTTC. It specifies CAWSPGASGRNEQFF.

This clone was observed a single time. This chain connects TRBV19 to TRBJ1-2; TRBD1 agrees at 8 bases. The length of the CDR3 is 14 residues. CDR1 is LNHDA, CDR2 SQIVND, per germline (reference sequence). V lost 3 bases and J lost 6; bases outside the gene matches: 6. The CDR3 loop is CASSIQGARDGYTF. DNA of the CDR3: TGTGCCAGTAGTATCCAGGGGGCGCGGGATGGCTACACCTTC. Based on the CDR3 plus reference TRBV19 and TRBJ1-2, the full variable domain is DGGITQSPKYLFRKEGQNVTLSCEQNLNHDAMYWYRQDPGQGLRLIYYSQIVNDFQKGDIAEGYSVSREKKESFPLTVTSAQKNPTAFYLCASSIQGARDGYTFGSGTRLTVV.

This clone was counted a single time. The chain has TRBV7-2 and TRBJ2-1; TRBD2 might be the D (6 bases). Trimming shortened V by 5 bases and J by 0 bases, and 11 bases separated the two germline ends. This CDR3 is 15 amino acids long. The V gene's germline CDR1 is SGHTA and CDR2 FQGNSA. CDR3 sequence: CASSAGSVSYNEQFF. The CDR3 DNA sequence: TGTGCCAGCAGCGCCGGGAGTGTCTCCTACAATGAGCAGTTCTTC.

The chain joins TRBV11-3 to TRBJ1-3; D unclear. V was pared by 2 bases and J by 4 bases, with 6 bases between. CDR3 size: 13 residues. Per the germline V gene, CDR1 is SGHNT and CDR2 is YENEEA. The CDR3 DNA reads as TGTGCCAGCAGCTTAAGCGGGGGAAACACCATATATTTT. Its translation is CASSLSGGNTIYF.

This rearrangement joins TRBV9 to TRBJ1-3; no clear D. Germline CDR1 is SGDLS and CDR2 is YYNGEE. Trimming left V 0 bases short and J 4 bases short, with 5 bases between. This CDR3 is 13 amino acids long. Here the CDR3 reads CASSVGIGNTIYF. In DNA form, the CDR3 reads TGTGCCAGCAGCGTAGGTATAGGAAACACCATATATTTT.

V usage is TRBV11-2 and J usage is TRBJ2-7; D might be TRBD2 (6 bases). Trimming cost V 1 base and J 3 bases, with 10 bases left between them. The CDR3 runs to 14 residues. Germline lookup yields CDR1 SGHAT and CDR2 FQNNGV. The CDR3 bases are TGTGCCAGCAGCTTAGTAGCGGCAAACTACGAGCAGTACTTC. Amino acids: CASSLVAANYEQYF. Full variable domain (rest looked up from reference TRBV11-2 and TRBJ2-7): EAGVAQSPRYKIIEKRQSVAFWCNPISGHATLYWYQQILGQGPKLLIQFQNNGVVDDSQLPKDRFSAERLKGVDSTLKIQPAKLEDSAVYLCASSLVAANYEQYFGPGTRLTVT.